This T cell receptor (beta chain) appears in the sequencing data of a study of shared clonotypes between healthy human individuals. Study-level information: CD4 naive cells filled three plates per donor, CD4 memory three, CD8 naive two and CD8 memory one.

A word on this clone: Its antigen remains unknown. Other DNA sequences in this specimen translate into the identical CDR3.

V shed 9 bases and J 3 bases; nucleotides not matched to a gene: 2. The CDR3 extends over 14 amino acids. The germline CDR1 and CDR2 sequences are MDHEN and SYDVKM. Study-wide points: When naive CD4 clonotypes were compared across a few donors, 4% to 5.5% were shared. Larger richness was generally estimated for naive than memory subsets.

Only in-frame clones appear in the TCRdb table, and some are missing; sequencing was by immunoSEQ multiplex PCR. The sample has about 2.4 million clones; 93% are singletons. The donors were all Caucasian adults (living in Nashville, Tennessee). Sequenced sample: naive CD4+ T cells from PBMCs. Indicated subset: CD45RA+ positively selected. The receptor comes from a man between 18 and 29 years old in good health. Some clones in this sample may be carry-over from other donors' samples. The V and J genes are TRBV28 and TRBJ2-1; 13 positions match TRBD2. DNA of the CDR3: TGTGCCAGTAGGACTAGCGGGAGCTACAATGAGCAGTTCTTC. Its translation is CASRTSGSYNEQFF.